The clone carrying this T cell receptor beta chain appeared a few times. Its antigen remains unknown. The data are from a study of post-analysis software for immune sequencing data. Study at large: The study covered relapsing-remitting, secondary progressive and progressive-relapsing courses of multiple sclerosis. Points from the study as a whole: Patients with multiple sclerosis recorded significantly lower normalized Chao1 diversity than controls, the study found. About 5 TRBV segments occurring more often in patients than controls included TRBV5-6, TRBV5-1 and TRBV20-1. Strong same-batch co-clustering of samples appeared with F measure clustering.

Trimming took off 3 bases at V and 4 bases at J, with 12 bases between the two ends. The CDR3 covers 13 residues. Germline V gene data show CDR1 as DFQATT and CDR2 as SNEGSKA (reference sequence). Tagging with unique molecular identifiers was a feature of the TCR beta cDNA libraries. Between about 0.9 and 11 million T cells gave rise to approximately 520,000 cDNA molecules. TCRdb analysed the PCR reads with MiXCR anew, one entry per CDR3 protein. Of about 820,000 distinct CDR3 sequences in the sample, about 50% are singletons; the top ten hold approximately 4.5%. Sequenced sample: blood. V gene TRBV20-1 combines with J gene TRBJ1-1, with D possibly TRBD1 on 5 matching bases. This clonotype was sampled from a girl aged 5-17 years with multiple sclerosis. CDR3 sequence: CSARVGAGTEAFF. For the CDR3, the DNA is TGCAGTGCTAGGGTAGGGGCGGGCACTGAAGCTTTCTTT.